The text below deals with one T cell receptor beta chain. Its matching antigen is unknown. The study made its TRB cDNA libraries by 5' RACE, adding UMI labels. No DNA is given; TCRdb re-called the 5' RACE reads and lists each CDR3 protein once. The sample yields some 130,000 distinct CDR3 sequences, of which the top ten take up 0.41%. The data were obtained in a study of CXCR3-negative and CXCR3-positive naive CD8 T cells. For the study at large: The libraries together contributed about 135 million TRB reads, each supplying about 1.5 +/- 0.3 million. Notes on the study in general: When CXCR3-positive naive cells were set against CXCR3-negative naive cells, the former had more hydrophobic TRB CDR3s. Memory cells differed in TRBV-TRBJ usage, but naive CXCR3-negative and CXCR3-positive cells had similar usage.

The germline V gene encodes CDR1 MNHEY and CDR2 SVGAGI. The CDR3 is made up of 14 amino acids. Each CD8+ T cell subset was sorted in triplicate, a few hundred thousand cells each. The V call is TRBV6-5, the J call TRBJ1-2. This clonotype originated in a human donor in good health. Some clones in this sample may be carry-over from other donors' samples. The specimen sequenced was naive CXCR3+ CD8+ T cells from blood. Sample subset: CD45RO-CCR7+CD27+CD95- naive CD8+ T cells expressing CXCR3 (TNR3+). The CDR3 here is CASSYSEMGYGYTF.